The clone carrying this T cell receptor beta chain turned up a few times. Looked up from germline, CDR1 is SGHAT and CDR2 is FQNNGV. V dropped 2 bases and J dropped 0 bases, with 11 bases sitting between them. The CDR3 spans 15 residues. These data are taken from a study of blood T cell repertoires in COVID-19. The wider study: From the United States, Italy and Spain came samples of acute and convalescent COVID-19. Nucleic acid was either cDNA or gDNA, and it came from T cells, B-cell-depleted T cells, or PBMCs.

Clones were read by immunoSEQ multiplex PCR, and TCRdb kept only the in-frame ones, dropping some. Of some 85,000 clones in the sample, around three quarters were seen once. The receptor's source is a woman of 80 years or more with active or convalescent COVID-19. Source material: peripheral blood. The rearrangement links TRBV11-2 to TRBJ2-7, with D maybe TRBD1 (6 bases). The CDR3 is CASSLLGQYSYEQYF. CDR3 DNA: TGTGCCAGCAGCTTACTAGGACAGTACTCCTACGAGCAGTACTTC.